This record looks at one T cell receptor beta chain sequence and its context. Its antigen remains unknown. A single record per CDR3 protein comes from TCRdb applying MiXCR to the 5' RACE reads. The repertoire holds 380,000 or so distinct CDR3 sequences, with around 15% as singletons. This sample is drawn from a study of T-cell memory formation after mild COVID-19. In the study overall: In these data, TCR clusters were largely donor specific. Study-wide results and limits: Pre-infection memory carried some responding clones, suggesting that cross-reactive memory joined.

CDR3 length equals 15 residues. Trimming removed 3 bases at V and 9 bases at J, with 15 bases between. The sample taken for sequencing was PBMCs or a T cell subset sorted from them (not recorded which). The receptor was isolated from a man younger than 35 who had mild COVID-19 (a few samples of this study predate the infection). Cell type and time point are not known. V usage is TRBV12-3 or TRBV12-4 and J usage is TRBJ1-6; weak D call: TRBD1 (6 bases). The DNA for the CDR3 is TGTGCCAGCAGTTTGAACAGGGATCCTAGTTCACCCCTCCACTTT. Translated: CASSLNRDPSSPLHF.